The clone carrying this TCR beta chain was recorded only once. Its antigen is currently unknown. One base away lies a much larger clone, so this may be a sequencing read error. The assay was immunoSEQ multiplex PCR, and TCRdb's table has in-frame clones only and misses some. Altogether over 11,000 clones are present, approximately 49% being singletons, with the ten largest covering about 9.4%. The entry originates in a study of siplizumab effects on memory and regulatory T cells. Cocultured for over five days at 37°C were the mixed lymphocyte reaction cells. Each population got its own dye, CFSE for responder PBMCs and Violet Dye for stimulator PBMCs, and they were put together 1:1. The CDR3 loop spans 14 amino acids. Germline V gene lookup returns CDR1 MNHEY and CDR2 SVGAGI. The V end lost 7 bases, the J end lost 0 bases, and 9 bases lay between the germline ends. General study findings and limits: Poor capture below about 10^-5 frequency left most alloreactive clones unmapped to unstimulated subsets. In controls, about a quarter of mappable alloreactive CD4+ clones were Treg-derived on average, versus around 71% with siplizumab. The diversity of naive T cells seemed greater than that of memory cells, and their alloresponse contribution seemed major.

The chain carries TRBV6-5 and TRBJ2-2, with D possibly matching TRBD2 (6 bases). Sequenced input: CFSE-low (dividing) CD4+ T cells sorted from an allogeneic mixed lymphocyte reaction. This receptor was taken from a human donor in good health; the cells came from an allogeneic mixed lymphocyte reaction. The CDR3 nucleotides are TGTGCCAGCAAGGAGGGGACGAACACCGGGGAGCTGTTTTTT. Translating gives CASKEGTNTGELFF.